The TCR beta chain under discussion was sequenced for a study of cytomegalovirus exposure and HLA in healthy donors. Study-wide findings and caveats: Presence/absence analyses assumed roughly uniform sequencing depth across donors, which may not hold.

Concerning this clone itself: No antigen is known for it.

The PCR used 60 Vbeta and 13 Jbeta primers. Sequencing was performed with immunoSEQ multiplex PCR; in TCRdb, only in-frame clones are kept and a portion is missing. The repertoire holds 90,000 to 100,000 clones, with about a tenth as singletons. This TCR was sampled from a man over 45 in good health and CMV-seropositive. The sample consisted of PBMCs.

The CDR3 bases are TGCGCCAGCAGCCCGCGAGGGGGCGGCGTATATGGCTACACCTTC. Amino acid sequence: CASSPRGGGVYGYTF. The chain combines TRBV4-3 with TRBJ1-2; 7 nucleotides match TRBD1. The CDR3 totals 15 residues. CDR1 is LGHNA, CDR2 YSLEER, per germline. V lost 4 bases to trimming and J lost 5 bases; unmatched junction nucleotides: 10.